This T cell receptor (beta chain) originates from a study of T cell changes during pregnancy in multiple sclerosis. This clone has only one observation. V was pared by 4 bases and J by 5 bases, with 11 bases between. Germline CDR1 is MGHDK and CDR2 is SYGVNS. The CDR3 has 14 amino acids. Measured with immunoSEQ multiplex PCR; TCRdb has only the in-frame clones, and not every one. The data contain 45,000 to 50,000 clones, 91% of them singletons. The specimen comprised CD8+ T cells from peripheral blood mononuclear cells, sampled after pregnancy. The clonotype was recovered from a female donor with multiple sclerosis, enrolled in a pregnancy study. V is TRBV25-1 and J is TRBJ1-4; maybe TRBD1 (6 bases). CDR3 residues: CASSGRDKNEKLFF. The DNA of the CDR3 is TGTGCCAGCAGTGGACGGGACAAGAATGAAAAACTGTTTTTT.